These 31 T cell receptor beta chains originate from one sample sequenced in a study of CD8+CD57+ T cells in acquired aplastic anemia (dated by TCRdb to the late 2010s). Patients chosen for sequencing had shown expansion of CD8+CD57+ cells by flow cytometry. Sequencing relied on an Illumina HiSeq 2000. Genomic DNA served as template for TCR beta VDJ combination and CDR3 sequence profiling. TCRdb applied fastp at Q25 and MiXCR to the public reads, then kept only in-frame beta chains. Each CDR3 protein gets just one entry, which takes the most common genes and DNA from the rows behind it. In this sample the table shows 260,000 or so distinct CDR3 sequences, approximately 79% of which occur a single time. Approximately 40% of the sample is taken by the ten largest. The sample was sorted CD4+, CD8+, or CD8+CD57+ T cells (not recorded which) from PBMCs. Receptor source: a human donor with aplastic anemia.

This clonotype has only a few counts. V and J are TRBV4-3 and TRBJ1-2, with a tentative D call TRBD1 (6 bases). The V gene's germline CDR1 is LGHNA and CDR2 YSLEER. The CDR3 runs 14 residues. The V end lost 0 bases, the J end lost 5 bases, and 10 bases lay between the germline ends. The CDR3 DNA follows: TGCGCCAGCAGCCAAGAGGGACAAGGATATGGCTACACCTTC. Its protein is CASSQEGQGYGYTF.

This clonotype turned up a few times. The V and J genes are TRBV7-9 and TRBJ2-7; D possibly uses TRBD1 or TRBD2 (7 bases each). The CDR3 spans 18 residues. Trimming left V 3 bases short and J 1 base short, with 22 bases between. The germline CDR1 and CDR2 sequences are SEHNR and FQNEAQ (reference sequence). The CDR3 DNA follows: TGTGCCAGCAGCTTTCATACAAGCGGGACAGCCCTTTCCTACGAGCAGTACGTC. The encoded protein is CASSFHTSGTALSYEQYV.

As for this clonotype: At one end the junction does not follow the germline gene, possibly because of a read error. The V gene is TRBV7-4, the J gene TRBJ2-5; 8 nucleotides agree with TRBD1. Germline-derived CDR1 and CDR2 are SGHVT and SQSDAQ. This CDR3 is 11 amino acids long. CDR3 coding DNA: TGTGCCGGACAGGGAGACGAGACCGAGTACTTC. Translation gives CAGQGDETEYF.

The rearrangement joins TRBV10-3 to TRBJ1-1; 9 positions match TRBD1. The CDR3 has 15 amino acids. CDR1 and CDR2 from the germline V gene are ENHRY and SYGVKD. V dropped 3 bases and J dropped 6; count of bases not matched to a gene: 8. CDR3 loop: CAISDRDRAGPEAFF. The CDR3 nucleotides read TGTGCCATCAGTGACCGGGACAGGGCGGGACCTGAAGCTTTCTTT.

The genes are TRBV24-1 and TRBJ2-3; a possible D gene is TRBD1 (5 bases). The CDR3 has 15 amino acids. CDR1 KGHDR and CDR2 SFDVKD come from the germline V gene. The ends were cut back, 5 bases at V and 0 bases at J, with 11 bases in the middle. The CDR3 is CATSARASSTDTQYF. The CDR3 bases are TGTGCCACCAGTGCCAGGGCATCAAGCACAGATACGCAGTATTTT.

With respect to this clonotype: Sequence at one end of the junction differs from germline and may be a read error. The chain combines TRBV7-9 with TRBJ2-5; no clear D. Germline CDR1 SEHNR, CDR2 FQNEAQ (reference sequence). CDR3 length: 13 amino acids. CDR3 DNA: TGTGCCAGCAGCCTGCACTTGTGTGAGACCCAGTGCTGG. Translation gives CASSLHLCETQCW.

The sample holds many counts of this clonotype. The chain employs TRBV4-1 and TRBJ2-1; 8 nucleotides match TRBD2. The CDR3 has 15 residues. V shed 0 bases and J 7 bases; nucleotides not matched to a gene: 5. Germline V gives CDR1 MGHRA, CDR2 YSYEKL. The CDR3 region is CASSQDLAGKNEQFF. The CDR3, as DNA: TGCGCCAGCAGCCAAGACCTAGCGGGTAAAAATGAGCAGTTCTTC.

This chain connects TRBV24-1 to TRBJ1-2, with D hard to call. Germline V gene data show CDR1 as KGHDR and CDR2 as SFDVKD. CDR3 size: 10 residues. Trimming removed 8 bases at V and 7 bases at J, with 7 bases between. CDR3 sequence: CATILGGYTF. DNA of the CDR3: TGTGCCACCATTTTGGGTGGCTACACCTTC.

The chain recombines TRBV9 with TRBJ2-1; 7 bases are a match to TRBD2. The CDR3 sequence is 16 residues long. In germline, CDR1 is SGDLS, CDR2 YYNGEE. The ends lost 5 bases at V and 11 bases at J; junction bases unmatched: 19. CDR3 DNA sequence: TGTGCCAGCAGTTTTGAAGCGGGGAACACCGGGGAGCAGCAGTTCTTC. Translating it yields CASSFEAGNTGEQQFF.

A few counts support this clonotype. Compared with germline, one end of the junction differs, possibly owing to a read error. In DNA form, the CDR3 reads TGTGCCAGCAGTTTAGCGGGGAGCCCCGAGCAGTTCTTC. This gives the protein CASSLAGSPEQFF. The chain combines TRBV7-8 with TRBJ2-1; 8 positions agree with TRBD2. The CDR3 spans 13 residues. Germline V gives CDR1 SGHVS, CDR2 FQNEAQ.

This CDR3 reads CASGVGGAAAQYF. The CDR3 DNA sequence: TGTGCCAGCGGGGTCGGGGGCGCTGCTGCGCAGTATTTT. The chain employs TRBV7-8 and TRBJ2-3, with D perhaps TRBD1 or TRBD2 (6 bases each). CDR3 length: 13 amino acids. Looked up from germline, CDR1 is SGHVS and CDR2 is FQNEAQ. Trimming stripped 8 bases from V and 10 bases from J, with 19 bases between.

The chain is built from TRBV2 and TRBJ2-5; 8 positions agree with TRBD2. The V gene end was trimmed by 4 bases and the J gene end by 5 bases; junction bases not matched to a gene: 6. The CDR3 is 14 amino acids. The germline V gene has CDR1 SNHLY and CDR2 FYNNEI. The CDR3 DNA is TGTGCCAGCAGTGGAGGGACTAGGAGCGAGACCCAGTACTTC. Translated, it gives CASSGGTRSETQYF.

The chain combines TRBV12-3 or TRBV12-4 with TRBJ1-5; 8 bases match TRBD1. V gave up 6 bases and J gave up 8 bases; unmatched junction bases: 12. This CDR3 spans 15 amino acids. The CDR3 DNA sequence: TGTGCCAGCAGGGCCGAAGGACAGGGTAGTGAGCCCCAGCATTTT. Translation gives CASRAEGQGSEPQHF.

J is TRBJ1-2 and V is TRBV7-3, with no clear D. Germline CDR1 SGHTA, CDR2 FQGTGA. This CDR3 contains 13 residues. The ends were cut back, 5 bases at V and 12 bases at J, with 19 bases in the middle. The DNA for the CDR3 is TGTGCCAGCAGCACTGACGAGGAGACTAGAGACACCTTC. As protein: CASSTDEETRDTF. Together with reference TRBV7-3 and TRBJ1-2, the CDR3 gives the full variable domain: GAGVSQTPSNKVTEKGKYVELRCDPISGHTALYWYRQSLGQGPEFLIYFQGTGAADDSGLPNDRFFAVRPEGSVSTLKIQRTERGDSAVYLCASSTDEETRDTFGSGTRLTVV.

Regarding this clonotype: This could be a read error, since a much larger clone is one nucleotide away. V and J are TRBV11-1 and TRBJ2-3, with D unresolved. Germline loops: CDR1 SGHAT, CDR2 FQDESV (reference sequence). The ends were cut back, 1 base at V and 6 bases at J, with 11 bases in the middle. The CDR3 spans 14 residues. In nucleotides, the CDR3 is TGTGCCAGCAGCTTAGAGCGAAGTCGCGATACGCAGTATTTT. Amino acids: CASSLERSRDTQYF.

The V gene is TRBV2, the J gene TRBJ2-1, with D perhaps assigned TRBD1 or TRBD2 (6 bases each). The CDR3 runs to 13 residues. Germline CDR1 and CDR2: SNHLY and FYNNEI. The CDR3 coding sequence is TGTGAGGGGGGTGATGGGGGTCTGGATGAGCAGTTCTTC. It is translated as CEGGDGGLDEQFF.

J is TRBJ1-2 and V is TRBV7-6; 8 nucleotides match TRBD1. The germline gives CDR1 SGHVS, CDR2 FNYEAQ. CDR3 length: 15 residues. Germline trimming cut 4 bases from V and 12 bases from J; bases unmatched to any gene: 16. The DNA for the CDR3 is TGTGCCAGCAGCTCAGACAGGGGCAATGCACACCTCCACACCTTC. Its translation: CASSSDRGNAHLHTF.

This clonotype was observed once. Compared with germline, one end of the junction differs, possibly owing to a read error. This chain joins TRBV7-4 and TRBJ2-5; no firm D call. This CDR3 has 13 residues. Germline V lookup: CDR1 SGHVT, CDR2 SQSDAQ. The DNA of the CDR3 is TGTGCCAGCAGCACCTATCGGCTGGGATCCCTACAATTC. This gives the protein CASSTYRLGSLQF.

The V gene is TRBV4-3, the J gene TRBJ1-6; D uncertain. CDR3 size: 13 residues. Trimming took off 0 bases at V and 8 bases at J, with 5 bases between the two ends. Germline V CDR1 and CDR2: LGHNA, YSLEER. The CDR3 DNA follows: TGCGCCAGCAGCCAAGATCGATATTCACCCCTCCACTTT. This sequence encodes CASSQDRYSPLHF.

Concerning this clonotype: As the CDR3 is not closed by the conserved phenylalanine or tryptophan, this likely results from a read error. The DNA is left out, because the CDR3 cannot be placed on it with certainty; the CDR3 is given as TCRdb lists it. CDR3 protein: CASGGAGKIQYFG. The chain joins TRBV9 to TRBJ1-2. The CDR3 extends over 13 residues, inclusive of both ends. The germline V gene has CDR1 SGDLS and CDR2 YYNGEE.

The chain couples TRBV7-8 to TRBJ2-2; D is uncertain. Germline V gives CDR1 SGHVS, CDR2 FQNEAQ. The CDR3 runs to 14 residues. Trimming cost V 6 bases and J 4 bases, with 12 bases left between them. CDR3 loop: CASSPQRFTGELFF. In DNA, the CDR3 is TGTGCCAGCAGTCCTCAGCGATTCACCGGGGAGCTGTTTTTT.

This chain uses TRBV12-5 with TRBJ1-4; 11 bases are a match to TRBD1. After removal of 5 bases from V and 7 bases from J, the junction contained 6 bases not matched to a gene. The germline V gene has CDR1 LGHNT and CDR2 FRNRAP. The CDR3 has 15 residues. In nucleotides, the CDR3 is TGTGCTAGTGGTCACGGACAGGGGGCAGGTGAAAAACTGTTTTTT. Translation gives CASGHGQGAGEKLFF.

Concerning this clonotype: Germline is not matched at one junction end, which may reflect a read error. This chain joins TRBV7-2 and TRBJ1-1, with a possible D match to TRBD1 (5 bases). In germline, CDR1 is SGHTA, CDR2 FQGNSA. This CDR3 region has 15 residues. The chain's CDR3 is CASSLDMAGNSEDFF. In nucleotides, the CDR3 is TGTGCCAGCAGCTTAGACATGGCAGGGAACTCTGAAGATTTCTTT.

Comments on this clonotype: One junction end does not reproduce the germline sequence, and a read error may be involved. This chain joins TRBV15 and TRBJ2-7, with a possible D match to TRBD2 (5 bases). This CDR3 region has 14 residues. Germline CDR1 LNHNV, CDR2 YYDKDF (reference sequence). The CDR3 spells CAASSHREEEQQYF. The CDR3 coding sequence is TGTGCCGCCAGCAGCCACAGAGAGGAGGAGCAGCAGTACTTC. Filled out from reference TRBV15 and TRBJ2-7, the complete variable domain reads DAMVIQNPRYQVTQFGKPVTLSCSQTLNHNVMYWYQQKSSQAPKLLFHYYDKDFNNEADTPDNFQSRRPNTSFCFLDIRSPGLGDTAMYLCAASSHREEEQQYFGPGTRLTVT.

As concerns this clonotype: Relative to the germline gene, one junction end is altered; a read error may explain this. This chain links TRBV15 with TRBJ2-7; D not resolved. The germline CDR1 and CDR2 sequences are LNHNV and YYDKDF (reference sequence). The CDR3 extends over 14 amino acids. The CDR3 DNA follows: TGTGCCAGCAGTAGAGCCGGAAGGTCCTACGCGCAGTACTTC. Its translation is CASSRAGRSYAQYF.

The chain combines TRBV2 with TRBJ2-1, with TRBD2 matching over 7 bases. This CDR3 has 14 residues. The J segment lost 4 bases and the V segment lost 7 bases, leaving 7 bases of the junction unmatched. The germline V gene encodes CDR1 SNHLY and CDR2 FYNNEI. For the CDR3, the DNA is TGTGCCAGCACTGGGGGGACTATGTACAATGAGCAGTTCTTC. Its protein product is CASTGGTMYNEQFF.

By frequency in the sample, this clonotype is large. The V and J genes are TRBV6-1 and TRBJ1-1, with 7 bases aligning to TRBD1. This CDR3 spans 14 amino acids. From germline, CDR1 is MNHNS and CDR2 SASEGT. V lost 2 bases and J lost 8; bases outside the gene matches: 8. The CDR3 protein is CASSESGEQGEAFF. DNA of the CDR3: TGTGCCAGCAGTGAATCGGGGGAACAGGGGGAAGCTTTCTTT.

Of note for this clonotype: Because the CDR3 is missing its conserved closing phenylalanine or tryptophan, this is likely a read error. It is unclear where the CDR3 begins or ends on the DNA, so no DNA is shown, and the CDR3 is as TCRdb lists it. This rearrangement joins TRBV7-2 to TRBJ2-3; TRBD2 is the table's D call, not checked against the DNA. The germline V gene has CDR1 SGHTA and CDR2 FQGNSA. The CDR3 region is 13 residues in length, termini included. The CDR3 reads CASSFEPDGTAFS.

In its sample, this clonotype was seen once. The chain carries TRBV9 and TRBJ1-6, with D hard to call. The CDR3 length is 14 residues. Germline values: CDR1 SGDLS, CDR2 YYNGEE. With 5 bases removed from V and 19 bases from J, the gap between germline ends came to 25 bases. This CDR3 is CASSYRLAATDTHF. The CDR3 nucleotides read TGTGCCAGCAGTTACAGACTAGCAGCCACAGATACGCACTTT. The full variable domain, in which reference TRBV9 and TRBJ1-6 provide the parts outside the CDR3, is DSGVTQTPKHLITATGQRVTLRCSPRSGDLSVYWYQQSLDQGLQFLIQYYNGEERAKGNILERFSAQQFPDLHSELNLSSLELGDSALYFCASSYRLAATDTHFGNGTRLTVT.

Here the CDR3 reads CASSSDRGTGRQYF. The CDR3, as DNA: TGTGCCAGCAGCTCAGACCGGGGGACAGGGAGGCAGTATTTT. The chain has TRBV7-2 and TRBJ2-3; 9 positions agree with TRBD1. The ends lost 4 bases at V and 11 bases at J; junction bases unmatched: 10. There are 14 residues in the CDR3. Germline CDR1 is SGHTA and CDR2 is FQGNSA.

A remark on this clonotype: A single base separates this from a much larger clone, so it may be a read error. The V and J genes are TRBV11-3 and TRBJ2-3; the D is unclear. The ends were cut back, 1 base at V and 6 bases at J, with 11 bases in the middle. This CDR3 is built from 14 residues. Germline V gene data show CDR1 as SGHNT and CDR2 as YENEEA. The CDR3 region has the DNA TGTGCCAGCAGCTTAGCTCTGAGAGCCGATACGCAGTATTTT. Translated: CASSLALRADTQYF. Drawing the rest from reference TRBV11-3 and TRBJ2-3, the complete variable domain is EAGVVQSPRYKIIEKKQPVAFWCNPISGHNTLYWYLQNLGQGPELLIRYENEEAVDDSQLPKDRFSAERLKGVDSTLKIQPAELGDSAVYLCASSLALRADTQYFGPGTRLTVL.